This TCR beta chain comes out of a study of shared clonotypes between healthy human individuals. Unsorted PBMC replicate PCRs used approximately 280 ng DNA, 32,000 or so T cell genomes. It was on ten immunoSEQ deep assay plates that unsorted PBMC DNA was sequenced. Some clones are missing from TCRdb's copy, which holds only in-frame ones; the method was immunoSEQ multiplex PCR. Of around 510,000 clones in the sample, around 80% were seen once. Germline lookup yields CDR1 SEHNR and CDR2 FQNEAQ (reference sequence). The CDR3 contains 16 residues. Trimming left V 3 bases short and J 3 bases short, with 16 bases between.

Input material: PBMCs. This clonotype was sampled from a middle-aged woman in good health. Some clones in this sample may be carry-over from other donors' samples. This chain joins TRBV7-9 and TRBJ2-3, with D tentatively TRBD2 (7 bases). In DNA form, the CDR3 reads TGTGCCAGCAGCTTGGGGGGGCTAGCCGGAACAGATACGCAGTATTTT. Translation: CASSLGGLAGTDTQYF.